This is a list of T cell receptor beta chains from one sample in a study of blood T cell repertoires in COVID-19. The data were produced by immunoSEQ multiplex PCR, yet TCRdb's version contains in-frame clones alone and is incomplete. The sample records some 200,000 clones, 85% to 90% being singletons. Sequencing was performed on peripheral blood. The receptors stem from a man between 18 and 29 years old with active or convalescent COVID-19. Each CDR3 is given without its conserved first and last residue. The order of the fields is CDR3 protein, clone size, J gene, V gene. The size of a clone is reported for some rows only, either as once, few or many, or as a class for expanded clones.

CDR3aa: AISDGDRAFNSPLH
abundance: NA
j_gene: TRBJ1-6
v_gene: TRBV10-3

CDR3aa: ASSLQENQPQH
abundance: NA
j_gene: TRBJ1-5
v_gene: TRBV12-3/TRBV12-4

CDR3aa: ASSFPIFPDRGQETQY
abundance: NA
j_gene: TRBJ2-5
v_gene: TRBV7-2

CDR3aa: ASSIKRDRGYGYT
abundance: few
j_gene: TRBJ1-2
v_gene: TRBV19

CDR3aa: ASSLEGTSGSIYEQY
abundance: NA
j_gene: TRBJ2-7
v_gene: TRBV7-3

CDR3aa: SAIAGNGYT
abundance: once
j_gene: TRBJ1-2
v_gene: TRBV20-1

CDR3aa: ACKTGGTQY
abundance: NA
j_gene: TRBJ2-3
v_gene: TRBV30

CDR3aa: ASSIILGNTIY
abundance: NA
j_gene: TRBJ1-3
v_gene: TRBV19

CDR3aa: ASSLAGAGTSTDTQY
abundance: NA
j_gene: TRBJ2-3
v_gene: TRBV7-2

CDR3aa: ASSESSGVQETQY
abundance: NA
j_gene: TRBJ2-5
v_gene: TRBV10-2

CDR3aa: ASSYFGLGDTQY
abundance: NA
j_gene: TRBJ2-3
v_gene: TRBV6-2/TRBV6-3

CDR3aa: ASSRRGPSNYGYT
abundance: NA
j_gene: TRBJ1-2
v_gene: TRBV27

CDR3aa: ATTRDRGDMNTEAF
abundance: NA
j_gene: TRBJ1-1
v_gene: TRBV10-3

CDR3aa: ASSLEATGTEAF
abundance: once
j_gene: TRBJ1-1
v_gene: TRBV7-9

CDR3aa: ASSYQAGGNGELF
abundance: once
j_gene: TRBJ2-2
v_gene: TRBV6-5

CDR3aa: ASSQDPGTVQPQH
abundance: NA
j_gene: TRBJ1-5
v_gene: TRBV4-1

CDR3aa: ASSQDAPLLAGGSGTGELF
abundance: NA
j_gene: TRBJ2-2
v_gene: TRBV3-1/TRBV3-2

CDR3aa: ATSGSSFFTDTQY
abundance: NA
j_gene: TRBJ2-3
v_gene: TRBV24-1

CDR3aa: AWSGENYGYT
abundance: NA
j_gene: TRBJ1-2
v_gene: TRBV30

CDR3aa: ASSLNPLATANEQF
abundance: once
j_gene: TRBJ2-1
v_gene: TRBV13

CDR3aa: ASSELAGGGETQY
abundance: NA
j_gene: TRBJ2-5
v_gene: TRBV5-1

CDR3aa: AGASSYNSPLH
abundance: NA
j_gene: TRBJ1-6
v_gene: TRBV7-9

CDR3aa: SVDQGDTQY
abundance: NA
j_gene: TRBJ2-3
v_gene: TRBV29-1

CDR3aa: ASSPQLTGVNTEAF
abundance: NA
j_gene: TRBJ1-1
v_gene: TRBV11-3

CDR3aa: ATEESGLTDTQY
abundance: NA
j_gene: TRBJ2-3
v_gene: TRBV24-1

CDR3aa: ASSLDGAGGQPQH
abundance: once
j_gene: TRBJ1-5
v_gene: TRBV5-1

CDR3aa: ASSQDGRGGADTQY
abundance: NA
j_gene: TRBJ2-3
v_gene: TRBV4-3

CDR3aa: ATRSGLAGEDYEQY
abundance: NA
j_gene: TRBJ2-7
v_gene: TRBV10-3

CDR3aa: ASSYAGLDAF
abundance: NA
j_gene: TRBJ1-1
v_gene: TRBV6-5

CDR3aa: ASTQLMTGTGTGELF
abundance: once
j_gene: TRBJ2-2
v_gene: TRBV28

CDR3aa: ASSLTSGSSTDTQY
abundance: NA
j_gene: TRBJ2-3
v_gene: TRBV7-3

CDR3aa: ATQGVGDRRRQDQPQH
abundance: NA
j_gene: TRBJ1-5
v_gene: TRBV21-1

CDR3aa: ASSIAGVEQF
abundance: NA
j_gene: TRBJ2-1
v_gene: TRBV12-3/TRBV12-4

CDR3aa: ASSRGGLSTGELF
abundance: NA
j_gene: TRBJ2-2
v_gene: TRBV7-6